The sequence of this TCR beta chain was determined in a study of OX40 agonist ivuxolimab in advanced cancers. Study in general: At 0.01 to 10 mg/kg, ivuxolimab was administered intravenously to patients every 2 weeks. From about 23 to 85 years was the age range, with a mean of around 54 years, and nearly 85% were male.

Here immunoSEQ multiplex PCR was the method, and the copy in TCRdb shows in-frame clones only, minus some. The sample lists 95,000 to 100,000 clones, about four fifths occurring once. The CDR3 extends over 16 amino acids. In germline, CDR1 is SGHRS, CDR2 YFSETQ. Trimming shortened V by 3 bases and J by 4 bases, and 18 bases separated the two germline ends. Blood samples were obtained at baseline, cycle 4 day 1, and cycle 7 day 1. The receptor was isolated from an adult with an advanced solid tumor such as melanoma, head and neck, liver or kidney cancer. The genes are TRBV5-1 and TRBJ2-3, with TRBD1 as a possible D gene (5 bases). The specimen comprised CD4+ or CD8+ T cells sorted from blood, sampled in a trial of the OX40 agonist ivuxolimab. Here the CDR3 DNA reads TGCGCCAGCAGCTACCTCGGCGGAAGGACATCAGATACGCAGTATTTT. This sequence encodes CASSYLGGRTSDTQYF.